Sequencing of this T cell receptor (beta chain) was carried out in a study of STAT3 mutations in large granular lymphocyte leukemia. Across the whole study: 40% of treated T-LGLL patients showed hematologic response to immunosuppression. Overall study results and limits: Every T-LGLL patient had at least one immunodominant TCRbeta clonotype.

Trimming at V came to 1 base and at J to 3 bases, leaving 5 bases not matched to a gene. The germline CDR1 and CDR2 sequences are SGHRS and YFSETQ. The CDR3 contains 16 residues. Note on this clone: Its antigen is not known.

Sequencing used immunoSEQ multiplex PCR; TCRdb keeps in-frame clones, though not all of them. Of 25,000 to 30,000 clones listed, approximately 80% are singletons. V gene TRBV5-1 combines with J gene TRBJ2-2, with 8 positions matching TRBD1. Sequenced input: peripheral blood mononuclear cells. The TCR sequence derives from a woman in her forties or fifties with T-cell large granular lymphocyte leukemia. Some clones in this sample may be carry-over from other donors' samples. CDR3: CASSLFQGADTGELFF. The CDR3 DNA reads TGCGCCAGCAGCTTGTTCCAGGGGGCAGACACCGGGGAGCTGTTTTTT.